These 29 T cell receptor beta chains came from one sample sequenced in a study of cytomegalovirus exposure and HLA in healthy donors. A multiplex PCR was run with 60 Vbeta primers and 13 Jbeta primers. The assay was immunoSEQ multiplex PCR, and TCRdb's table has in-frame clones only and misses some. In the table there are hundreds of thousands of clones, 70% to 85% of which are singletons. The sample taken for sequencing was PBMCs. Every receptor here comes from a woman aged 40 to 49 in good health and CMV-seronegative.

This clone has more than one count but fewer than ten. The V and J genes are TRBV5-6 and TRBJ2-7; no definite D call. Germline CDR1 reads SGHDT; CDR2 reads YYEEEE. Trimming took 0 bases from V and 7 from J, leaving 14 bases between them. CDR3 length equals 14 residues. The CDR3 loop reads CASSLVVSSSEQYF. The CDR3 region has the DNA TGTGCCAGCAGCTTGGTTGTTTCCTCGTCTGAGCAGTACTTC.

The genes are TRBV6-1 and TRBJ1-1; 8 nucleotides align to TRBD1. The CDR3 extends over 14 amino acids. Trimming cost V 3 bases and J 6 bases; bases outside gene matches: 6. CDR1 MNHNS and CDR2 SASEGT come from the germline V gene. CDR3 bases: TGTGCCAGCAGTGATCCAGGGGGCGCGGCTGAAGCTTTCTTT. This encodes CASSDPGGAAEAFF.

V and J are TRBV11-2 and TRBJ1-2; D gene unclear. The CDR3 has 14 residues. CDR1 and CDR2 (germline): SGHAT, FQNNGV. The V and J ends lost 3 bases and 5 bases respectively, with 13 bases between them. For the CDR3, the DNA is TGTGCCAGCAGCTTTCTACTGCTTGTATATGGCTACACCTTC. Translation: CASSFLLLVYGYTF.

The V gene is TRBV30, the J gene TRBJ2-7; D is perhaps TRBD2 (6 bases). CDR1 and CDR2 from the germline V gene are GTSNPN and SVGIG (reference sequence). CDR3 length: 14 amino acids. Trimming removed 5 bases from V and 2 bases from J, with 16 bases in between. In DNA, the CDR3 is TGTGCCTGGTCGCAGGGCGCGGGGACCTACGAGCAGTACTTC. This sequence encodes CAWSQGAGTYEQYF. Supplemented by reference TRBV30 and TRBJ2-7, the full variable domain reads SQTIHQWPATLVQPVGSPLSLECTVEGTSNPNLYWYRQAAGRGLQLLFYSVGIGQISSEVPQNLSASRPQDRQFILSSKKLLLSDSGFYLCAWSQGAGTYEQYFGPGTRLTVT.

V and J are TRBV14 and TRBJ2-7; 7 nucleotides align to TRBD1. Germline V gene sequence: CDR1 SGHDN, CDR2 FVKESK. V was pared by 4 bases and J by 1 base, with 7 bases of the junction left unmatched. The CDR3 length is 15 residues. CDR3 sequence reads: CASSPALTGSYEQYF. The CDR3 region has the DNA TGTGCCAGCAGCCCAGCGTTGACAGGGTCCTACGAGCAGTACTTC.

This chain connects TRBV18 to TRBJ2-3; no clear D gene. The CDR3 contains 13 residues. The germline V gene has CDR1 KGHSH and CDR2 LQKENI. Trimming cost V 0 bases and J 4 bases, with 5 bases left between them. This chain's CDR3 is CASSPPAADTQYF. The CDR3 DNA is TGTGCCAGCTCACCACCGGCGGCAGATACGCAGTATTTT.

This chain links TRBV27 with TRBJ2-1; TRBD2 might be the D (6 bases). The germline V gene encodes CDR1 MNHEY and CDR2 SMNVEV (reference sequence). CDR3 length equals 13 residues. Deletions cut 7 bases from V and 8 bases from J, with 15 bases between. CDR3 region: CASNRGAGDEQFF. CDR3 coding DNA: TGTGCCAGCAATCGGGGAGCGGGCGATGAGCAGTTCTTC.

This chain links TRBV5-1 with TRBJ2-2; possible D gene TRBD2, 5 bases. Germline V gene sequence: CDR1 SGHRS, CDR2 YFSETQ. This CDR3 spans 14 amino acids. Trimming left V 0 bases short and J 7 bases short, with 10 bases between. The CDR3 DNA reads as TGCGCCAGCAGCTTGGGTTTCGGGGACGGGGAGCTGTTTTTT. This gives the protein CASSLGFGDGELFF.

This clone was counted between two and nine times. The chain joins TRBV7-8 to TRBJ1-6, with 11 bases identical to TRBD1. V dropped 6 bases and J dropped 13; count of bases not matched to a gene: 2. The CDR3 is made up of 12 amino acids. The germline gives CDR1 SGHVS, CDR2 FQNEAQ. For the CDR3, the DNA is TGTGCCAGCAGGGGACAGGGGGTTCCCCTCCACTTT. This sequence encodes CASRGQGVPLHF.

This clone was counted only a few times. This chain uses TRBV2 with TRBJ1-2; TRBD1 matches at 7 bases. The CDR3 consists of 16 residues. The germline V gene encodes CDR1 SNHLY and CDR2 FYNNEI. The J segment lost 1 base and the V segment lost 6 bases, leaving 11 bases of the junction unmatched. CDR3 sequence: CASRSSQGQRNYGYTF. The CDR3 DNA is TGTGCCAGCAGGAGCAGTCAGGGACAGCGTAACTATGGCTACACCTTC.

The chain employs TRBV30 and TRBJ1-5; D may be TRBD1 (5 bases). The CDR3 totals 13 residues. The germline V and J ends were trimmed by 0 bases and 7 bases, with 10 bases remaining between them. Germline CDR1 is GTSNPN and CDR2 is SVGIG (reference sequence). In DNA, the CDR3 is TGTGCCTGGAGTGTACAGGAAAAACAGCCCCAGCATTTT. Translation: CAWSVQEKQPQHF.

This rearrangement joins TRBV27 to TRBJ2-5; 10 bases line up with TRBD2. The V segment lost 4 bases and the J segment 5 bases; nucleotides outside the gene matches: 4. The CDR3 is made up of 14 amino acids. Germline-derived CDR1 and CDR2 are MNHEY and SMNVEV (reference sequence). The CDR3 loop reads CASSSGLAAETQYF. In DNA form, the CDR3 reads TGTGCCAGCAGTTCCGGACTAGCGGCGGAGACCCAGTACTTC.

The chain combines TRBV7-2 with TRBJ2-5; 8 bases map to TRBD2. There are 13 residues in the CDR3. V shed 5 bases and J 5 bases; nucleotides not matched to a gene: 4. Germline V gene lookup returns CDR1 SGHTA and CDR2 FQGNSA. The CDR3 is CASSRTSRETQYF. CDR3 coding DNA: TGTGCCAGCAGCCGGACTAGCAGGGAGACCCAGTACTTC.

Concerning this clone itself: Within the sample, other DNA sequences also encode this same CDR3. This chain's CDR3 is CASSVVGGSTDTQYF. The CDR3 nucleotides are TGTGCCAGCAGCGTAGTTGGGGGGAGCACAGATACGCAGTATTTT. V and J are TRBV9 and TRBJ2-3, with D maybe TRBD2 (6 bases). The CDR3 has 15 amino acids. Between the trimmed V and J ends, which lost 0 bases and 0 bases, there was a span of 8 bases. Germline lookup yields CDR1 SGDLS and CDR2 YYNGEE.

This clone turned up a few times. The junction departs from the called germline gene at one end, perhaps through a read error. The chain links TRBV7-9 to TRBJ1-2; D not certain. Germline values: CDR1 SEHNR, CDR2 FQNEAQ (reference sequence). The length of the CDR3 is 13 residues. This chain's CDR3 is CASTLPELYGYTF. The CDR3 DNA reads as TGTGCCAGCACCTTACCTGAGCTCTATGGCTACACCTTC.

This clone showed up just once. This chain connects TRBV27 to TRBJ2-5, with TRBD2 identical over 9 bases. Germline lookup yields CDR1 MNHEY and CDR2 SMNVEV (reference sequence). V dropped 7 bases and J dropped 4; count of bases not matched to a gene: 22. The CDR3 sequence is 19 residues long. CDR3 amino acids: CASKSPGGGVGRGRETQYF. Here the CDR3 DNA reads TGTGCCAGCAAGTCCCCCGGCGGGGGGGTCGGTCGGGGGAGAGAGACCCAGTACTTC.

This chain joins TRBV11-3 and TRBJ1-2; 9 bases match TRBD1. The germline CDR1 and CDR2 sequences are SGHNT and YENEEA. This CDR3 is 13 amino acids long. Trimming at V came to 7 bases and at J to 7 bases, leaving 7 bases not matched to a gene. The CDR3 sequence: CASTQDRGIGYTF. The CDR3 DNA is TGTGCCAGCACCCAGGACAGGGGAATTGGCTACACCTTC.

This chain connects TRBV7-2 to TRBJ2-3, with 7 bases that match TRBD2. From germline, CDR1 is SGHTA and CDR2 FQGNSA. J lost 5 bases, V lost 1 base, and 6 bases had no gene match. The CDR3 has 15 amino acids. CDR3 bases: TGTGCCAGCAGCTTAGGGGGGGGAGGGCGAGATACGCAGTATTTT. Its protein is CASSLGGGGRDTQYF. The full variable domain, with the rest looked up from reference TRBV7-2 and TRBJ2-3, is GAGVSQSPSNKVTEKGKDVELRCDPISGHTALYWYRQSLGQGLEFLIYFQGNSAPDKSGLPSDRFSAERTGGSVSTLTIQRTQQEDSAVYLCASSLGGGGRDTQYFGPGTRLTVL.

This chain uses TRBV7-2 with TRBJ2-7; 8 bases agree with TRBD2. The CDR3 loop spans 15 amino acids. Germline V gene data show CDR1 as SGHTA and CDR2 as FQGNSA. Trimming at V came to 1 base and at J to 5 bases, leaving 7 bases not matched to a gene. CDR3 in amino acids: CASSLVSGGVDEQYF. The CDR3 nucleotides are TGTGCCAGCAGCTTAGTAAGCGGGGGAGTTGACGAGCAGTACTTC.

The V and J genes are TRBV10-3 and TRBJ2-7, with D perhaps matching TRBD1 (6 bases). V shed 0 bases and J shed 6 bases, with 9 bases lying between them. CDR1 and CDR2 from the germline V gene are ENHRY and SYGVKD. The CDR3 runs to 13 residues. CDR3 nucleotide sequence: TGTGCCATCAGTGAGTCAACAGGGCGCGAGCAGTACTTC. Protein: CAISESTGREQYF.

The chain uses TRBV2 and TRBJ2-1, with TRBD2 matching over 15 bases. The junction had 6 bases not matched to a gene; V was cut back by 6 bases and J by 9 bases. This CDR3 spans 15 amino acids. The germline CDR1 and CDR2 sequences are SNHLY and FYNNEI. The CDR3, as DNA: TGTGCCAGCAGCGGGACTAGCGGGGGGTTTGGTGAGCAGTTCTTC. This translates into CASSGTSGGFGEQFF.

The gene calls are TRBV5-5 and TRBJ1-4; no firm D call. Germline V CDR1 and CDR2: SGHKS, YYEKEE (reference sequence). V was pared by 0 bases and J by 7 bases, with 4 bases between. The CDR3 runs 12 residues. The CDR3 coding sequence is TGTGCCAGCAGCTTGGCCTTTGAAAAACTGTTTTTT. It is translated as CASSLAFEKLFF.

The CDR3 bases are TGCGCCAGCAGCTTGGGACGAGGACATCTCGAGCAGTACTTC. Translated, it gives CASSLGRGHLEQYF. The gene calls are TRBV5-1 and TRBJ2-7, with D tentatively TRBD1 (5 bases). The CDR3 is 14 residues long. In germline, CDR1 is SGHRS, CDR2 YFSETQ. V lost 0 bases, J lost 6 bases, and 13 bases lay in between.

V usage is TRBV29-1 and J usage is TRBJ1-2, with unresolved D. V lost 5 bases to trimming and J lost 8 bases, with 12 bases between them. Germline V gene data show CDR1 as SQVTM and CDR2 as ANQGSEA. This CDR3 has 11 residues. The CDR3 protein is CSVPKMVGYTF. The CDR3 DNA reads TGCAGCGTTCCTAAGATGGTCGGCTACACCTTC.

The rearrangement joins TRBV27 to TRBJ1-6; no clear D gene. Trimming left V 6 bases short and J 1 base short, with 13 bases between. CDR3 length: 16 amino acids. Germline V gives CDR1 MNHEY, CDR2 SMNVEV (reference sequence). This chain's CDR3 is CASRDTTGSYNSPLHF. The CDR3 nucleotides read TGTGCCAGCAGGGATACGACGGGGTCCTATAATTCACCCCTCCACTTT.

A note on this clone: Relative to the germline gene, one junction end is altered; a read error may explain this. The chain links TRBV7-7 to TRBJ1-1, with D possibly TRBD1 on 5 matching bases. Germline-derived CDR1 and CDR2 are SSHAT and FNYEAQ (reference sequence). The CDR3 has 15 residues. Here the CDR3 reads CASSPLRGMNTEAFF. The CDR3 DNA reads as TGTGCTAGCAGCCCCCTAAGGGGAATGAACACTGAAGCTTTCTTT.

The V call is TRBV5-5, the J call TRBJ2-7, with TRBD1 matching 9 bases. The CDR3 contains 16 residues. Germline CDR1 reads SGHKS; CDR2 reads YYEKEE (reference sequence). V dropped 3 bases and J dropped 7; count of bases not matched to a gene: 14. This CDR3 is CASSWLVGQGSEEQYF. The DNA of the CDR3 is TGTGCCAGCAGCTGGTTGGTTGGACAGGGGAGTGAAGAGCAGTACTTC.

This clone was detected a few times. V and J are TRBV7-9 and TRBJ1-4; D is undetermined. CDR1 is SEHNR and CDR2 is FQNEAQ in the germline V gene (reference sequence). This CDR3 comprises 14 residues. V was shortened by 5 bases and J by 3 bases, with 10 bases between the two germline ends. For the CDR3, the DNA is TGTGCCAGCAGCACAGAGCTGTCTAATGAAAAACTGTTTTTT. It specifies CASSTELSNEKLFF.

In its sample, this clone was seen once. The gene calls are TRBV7-9 and TRBJ1-1; no firm D call. V lost 4 bases, J lost 2 bases, and 2 bases lay in between. CDR3 size: 11 residues. CDR1 is SEHNR and CDR2 is FQNEAQ in the germline V gene (reference sequence). CDR3 amino acids: CASSSNTEAFF. In DNA, the CDR3 is TGTGCCAGCAGCTCTAACACTGAAGCTTTCTTT.